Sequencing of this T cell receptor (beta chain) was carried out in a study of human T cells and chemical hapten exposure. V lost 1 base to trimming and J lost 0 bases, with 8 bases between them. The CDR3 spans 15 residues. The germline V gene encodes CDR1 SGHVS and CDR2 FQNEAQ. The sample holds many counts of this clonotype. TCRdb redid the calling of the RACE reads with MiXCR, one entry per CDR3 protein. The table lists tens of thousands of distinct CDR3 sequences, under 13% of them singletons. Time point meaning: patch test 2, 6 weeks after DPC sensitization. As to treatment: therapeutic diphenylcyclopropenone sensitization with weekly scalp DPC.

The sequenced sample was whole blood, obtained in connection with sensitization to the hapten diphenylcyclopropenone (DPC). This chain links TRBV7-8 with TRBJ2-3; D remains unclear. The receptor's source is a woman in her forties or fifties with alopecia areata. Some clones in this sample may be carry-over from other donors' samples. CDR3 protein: CASSLERWSTDTQYF. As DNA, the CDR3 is TGTGCCAGCAGCTTAGAGAGATGGAGCACAGATACGCAGTATTTT.